This entry is about one T cell receptor (beta chain). Its matching antigen is unknown. The V gene end was trimmed by 6 bases and the J gene end by 7 bases; junction bases not matched to a gene: 12. This CDR3 has 15 amino acids. Per the germline V gene, CDR1 is MDHEN and CDR2 is SYDVKM. This sample was included in a study of shared clonotypes between healthy human individuals. Study-wide background: Researchers drew samples from a couple of women and a few men aged 18 to 49.

Positive CCR7 selection of CD45RO-negative cells yielded the naive CD8 cells, and terminally differentiated effector memory CD45RA+ cells were excluded. Every subset had its genomic DNA shared out evenly among several immunoSEQ plates. Profiled with immunoSEQ multiplex PCR; TCRdb holds only in-frame clones, not every one. The table lists more than 2 million clones, roughly 93% of them singletons, with about 1.6% in the top ten. Overall study results and limits: The four-donor shared clonotypes exceeded non-shared clonotypes in generation probability, with non-shared ones scoring lower.

The clonotype comes from a man aged 18 to 29 in good health. Some clones in this sample may be carry-over from other donors' samples. The sequenced sample was naive CD8+ T cells from PBMCs. The chain joins TRBV28 to TRBJ2-1; 7 bases agree with TRBD2. The CDR3 loop is CASRGDDAGANEQFF. CDR3 nucleotide sequence: TGTGCCAGCAGAGGGGACGATGCGGGAGCAAATGAGCAGTTCTTC.